The entry below describes one T cell receptor beta chain. The TCR beta profiling, which covered VDJ combination and CDR3 sequence, was carried out using genomic DNA as the template. One entry per CDR3 protein, called by TCRdb with MiXCR from the reads. Of 200,000 or so distinct CDR3 sequences in the sample, 64% were seen once. The sample originates from a study of CD8+CD57+ T cells in acquired aplastic anemia. V shed 0 bases and J shed 6 bases, with 14 bases lying between them. This CDR3 region has 15 residues. Germline CDR1 SGHDN, CDR2 FVKESK. The V call is TRBV14, the J call TRBJ1-2; D gene uncertain. This clonotype originated in a human donor with severe aplastic anemia or a healthy control (not recorded which). Sequences were obtained from sorted CD4+, CD8+, or CD8+CD57+ T cells (not recorded which) from PBMCs. The CDR3 sequence is CASSQEVGVANGYTF. In nucleotides, the CDR3 is TGTGCCAGCAGCCAAGAGGTTGGGGTAGCTAATGGCTACACCTTC. The entire variable domain, with the rest obtained from reference TRBV14 and TRBJ1-2, is as follows: EAGVTQFPSHSVIEKGQTVTLRCDPISGHDNLYWYRRVMGKEIKFLLHFVKESKQDESGMPNNRFLAERTGGTYSTLKVQPAELEDSGVYFCASSQEVGVANGYTFGSGTRLTVV.